The clone carrying this T cell receptor beta chain was detected many times. Antigen specificity is unknown. These data are taken from a study of CD8 T cells in ankylosing spondylitis. Whole-study findings and limits: There were earlier reports of some motif variants in reactive arthritis synovial fluid and blood. Blood from ankylosing spondylitis patients appeared to carry a characteristic roughly 8-variant TCR beta motif.

V was clipped by 6 bases and J by 1 base, with 12 bases between them. From germline, CDR1 is MNHNS and CDR2 SASEGT. This CDR3 region has 14 residues. Making use of molecular barcodes, quantitative 5'-RACE generated TCR beta libraries. Each CDR3 protein gets one entry after TCRdb re-called the 5' RACE reads with MiXCR. Seen here are fewer than 80,000 distinct CDR3 sequences, over 4% observed once, and the top ten hold 2.2%. This receptor was identified in a male donor with ankylosing spondylitis or in good health (not recorded which). The sample comprised blood, either unsorted or a sorted T cell fraction (not recorded which). The genes are TRBV6-1 and TRBJ2-5; D gene uncertain. The CDR3 nucleotides are TGTGCCAGCAGCAGGAACAGCCTCCAAGAGACCCAGTACTTC. Protein sequence: CASSRNSLQETQYF.